This T cell receptor beta chain was retrieved from a study of CD8 T cell repertoires and HIV-1 epitope variants. Study at large: Control wells had CMV/EBV/flu peptides, negative Ebola AY9, or no peptide.

Profiled with immunoSEQ multiplex PCR; TCRdb holds only in-frame clones, not every one. The sample gives several thousand clones, roughly three fifths of which show up once; approximately 45% is in the top ten. The V segment lost 6 bases and the J segment 7 bases; nucleotides outside the gene matches: 7. The germline V gene has CDR1 MNHEY and CDR2 SMNVEV (reference sequence). The CDR3 spans 15 residues. With respect to this clone: Its antigen is not known.

This chain joins TRBV27 and TRBJ1-6, with TRBD1 identical over 9 bases. The clonotype comes from a male donor with HIV. The sample comprised cultured CD8+ T cells derived from PBMCs. CDR3 nucleotides: TGTGCCAGCAGCTATCTGGGGACAGGGAATTCACCCCTCCACTTT. Translated, it gives CASSYLGTGNSPLHF.